This T cell receptor beta chain was found in a study of blood T cell repertoires in COVID-19. Study-level background: Acute and convalescent COVID-19 specimens originated in the United States, Italy and Spain.

Per the authors' pipeline: Reference gene primer amplification in the assay estimated nucleated cell counts. Produced via immunoSEQ multiplex PCR; TCRdb's table is partial and in-frame only. That table gives V, J and clone size, and the DNA gave D and trimming. The sample contains fewer than 350,000 clones, 70% to 90% of which appear only once. After removal of 3 bases from V and 4 bases from J, the junction contained 4 bases not matched to a gene. CDR1 is SGDLS and CDR2 is YYNGEE in the germline V gene. CDR3 length: 14 amino acids. The clonotype comes from a man aged 18 to 30 with active or convalescent COVID-19. This chain links TRBV9 with TRBJ2-7, with TRBD2 matching 10 bases. Sequenced material: peripheral blood. The CDR3 protein is CASSASGGEYEQYF. In DNA form, the CDR3 reads TGTGCCAGCAGCGCGAGCGGGGGGGAATACGAGCAGTACTTC.